These T cell receptor beta chains were read from a single sample in a study of blood T cell repertoires in COVID-19. Measured with immunoSEQ multiplex PCR; TCRdb has only the in-frame clones, and not every one. The table includes about 61,000 clones, over 75% detected once. Source material: peripheral blood. These receptors were collected from a man at least 80 years old with active or convalescent COVID-19. Both conserved end residues are part of each CDR3. The D gene is left open where the match is weak. Rows may omit the clone size; those that give it use once, few, many or a size class.

D gene: TRBD2
clone size: few
J gene: TRBJ2-7
V gene: TRBV4-2
CDR3 length: 15
CDR3 DNA: TGTGCCAGCAGCCCAGAAGCGGGAGGGCCCAACGAGCAGTACTTC
CDR3 protein: CASSPEAGGPNEQYF

D gene: -
clone size: -
J gene: TRBJ2-7
V gene: TRBV5-5
CDR3 length: 14
CDR3 DNA: TGTGCCAGCAGCTTGGTGGGTCAGGGTTGGGAGCAGTACTTC
CDR3 protein: CASSLVGQGWEQYF

D gene: -
clone size: -
J gene: TRBJ2-7
V gene: TRBV29-1
CDR3 length: 12
CDR3 DNA: TGCAGCTTCAGGACAAATTCCTACGAGCAGTACTTC
CDR3 protein: CSFRTNSYEQYF

D gene: TRBD1
clone size: -
J gene: TRBJ1-6
V gene: TRBV7-9
CDR3 length: 15
CDR3 DNA: TGTGCCAGCAGCCGACTGGGACAGAATAATTCACCCCTCCACTTT
CDR3 protein: CASSRLGQNNSPLHF

D gene: -
clone size: -
J gene: TRBJ1-2
V gene: TRBV7-9
CDR3 length: 11
CDR3 DNA: TGTGCCAGTACCCCGGGGTATGGCTACACCTTC
CDR3 protein: CASTPGYGYTF

D gene: TRBD2
clone size: -
J gene: TRBJ2-7
V gene: TRBV5-1
CDR3 length: 16
CDR3 DNA: TGCGCCAGCAGCTTGGGGGCTCCGGGACTAGCTGGAGAGCAGTACTTC
CDR3 protein: CASSLGAPGLAGEQYF

D gene: TRBD2
clone size: -
J gene: TRBJ2-2
V gene: TRBV6-2/TRBV6-3
CDR3 length: 20
CDR3 DNA: TGTGCCAGCAGTTCAGCGGGACTAGCGGGATCGCCGGTGGACACCGGGGAGCTGTTTTTT
CDR3 protein: CASSSAGLAGSPVDTGELFF

D gene: TRBD1
clone size: -
J gene: TRBJ2-3
V gene: TRBV5-1
CDR3 length: 14
CDR3 DNA: TGCGCCAGCAGCGAGGGACAGGGGATAGATACGCAGTATTTT
CDR3 protein: CASSEGQGIDTQYF

D gene: -
clone size: -
J gene: TRBJ1-2
V gene: TRBV6-5
CDR3 length: 15
CDR3 DNA: TGTGCCACCAACCCGGCAGGAAGAGAATGGTATGGCTACACCTTC
CDR3 protein: CATNPAGREWYGYTF

D gene: -
clone size: -
J gene: TRBJ1-2
V gene: TRBV2
CDR3 length: 12
CDR3 DNA: TGTGCCAGCAGTCCAGGAGGGTATGGCTACACCTTC
CDR3 protein: CASSPGGYGYTF

D gene: -
clone size: -
J gene: TRBJ2-3
V gene: TRBV5-4
CDR3 length: 15
CDR3 DNA: TGTGCCAGCAGACCCGGGGGAGAGCGTACAGATACGCAGTATTTT
CDR3 protein: CASRPGGERTDTQYF

D gene: -
clone size: once
J gene: TRBJ2-7
V gene: TRBV20-1
CDR3 length: 12
CDR3 DNA: TGCAGTGCTAGTCGGCCAGGCCACGAGCAGTACTTC
CDR3 protein: CSASRPGHEQYF

D gene: -
clone size: few
J gene: TRBJ2-7
V gene: TRBV27
CDR3 length: 13
CDR3 DNA: TGTGCCAGCAGGCCGGGACTCCCCTACGAGCAGTACTTC
CDR3 protein: CASRPGLPYEQYF

D gene: -
clone size: -
J gene: TRBJ1-4
V gene: TRBV15
CDR3 length: 15
CDR3 DNA: TGTGCCACCAGCAGAGCCGTCAGGGGTTCTGAAAAACTGTTTTTT
CDR3 protein: CATSRAVRGSEKLFF

D gene: -
clone size: -
J gene: TRBJ2-2
V gene: TRBV29-1
CDR3 length: 14
CDR3 DNA: TGCAGCGTTGAAGAACAGCCTAACACCGGGGAGCTGTTTTTT
CDR3 protein: CSVEEQPNTGELFF

D gene: -
clone size: -
J gene: TRBJ1-1
V gene: TRBV7-9
CDR3 length: 14
CDR3 DNA: TGTGCCAGCAGTTTTATAGCAGAGAACACTGAAGCTTTCTTT
CDR3 protein: CASSFIAENTEAFF

D gene: -
clone size: -
J gene: TRBJ1-3
V gene: TRBV6-5
CDR3 length: 11
CDR3 DNA: TGTGCCAGCAGTCAAGGAAACACCATATATTTT
CDR3 protein: CASSQGNTIYF

D gene: -
clone size: -
J gene: TRBJ1-5
V gene: TRBV9
CDR3 length: 15
CDR3 DNA: TGTGCCAGCAGCTCTAGCGGGGATTCAGGGCAGCCCCAGCATTTT
CDR3 protein: CASSSSGDSGQPQHF

D gene: TRBD2
clone size: once
J gene: TRBJ2-1
V gene: TRBV27
CDR3 length: 15
CDR3 DNA: TGTGCCAGCAGTCTATCTAGCGGGGGGGCAAGGGAGCAGTTCTTC
CDR3 protein: CASSLSSGGAREQFF

D gene: TRBD1
clone size: -
J gene: TRBJ2-7
V gene: TRBV11-1
CDR3 length: 13
CDR3 DNA: TGTGCCAGCAGCTTAGGGGACAGCTACGAGCAGTACTTC
CDR3 protein: CASSLGDSYEQYF

D gene: -
clone size: once
J gene: TRBJ2-3
V gene: TRBV11-2
CDR3 length: 14
CDR3 DNA: TGTGCCAGCAGCTCTATCCTCCGCACAGATACGCAGTATTTT
CDR3 protein: CASSSILRTDTQYF

D gene: TRBD2
clone size: -
J gene: TRBJ2-1
V gene: TRBV28
CDR3 length: 14
CDR3 DNA: TGTGCCAGCGCCCTCCTCGCGGGAGGGAATGAGCAGTTCTTC
CDR3 protein: CASALLAGGNEQFF

D gene: -
clone size: -
J gene: TRBJ1-2
V gene: TRBV2
CDR3 length: 14
CDR3 DNA: TGTGCCAGCAGGCGACAGGCGGGGGACTATGGCTACACCTTC
CDR3 protein: CASRRQAGDYGYTF

D gene: -
clone size: few
J gene: TRBJ2-5
V gene: TRBV3-1/TRBV3-2
CDR3 length: 15
CDR3 DNA: TGTGCCAGCAGCGACATAGCGGTCCTCACGAAGACCCAGTACTTC
CDR3 protein: CASSDIAVLTKTQYF

D gene: TRBD2
clone size: -
J gene: TRBJ2-3
V gene: TRBV3-1/TRBV3-2
CDR3 length: 17
CDR3 DNA: TGTGCCAGCAGCCAAGATAGCGGGGGGCTCCGGTCAGATACGCAGTATTTT
CDR3 protein: CASSQDSGGLRSDTQYF

D gene: TRBD1
clone size: -
J gene: TRBJ1-2
V gene: TRBV5-1
CDR3 length: 16
CDR3 DNA: TGCGCCAGCAGCTGGGACCTCCCGGGACAGGGGAACGGCTACACCTTC
CDR3 protein: CASSWDLPGQGNGYTF

D gene: TRBD1
clone size: few
J gene: TRBJ2-7
V gene: TRBV6-5
CDR3 length: 14
CDR3 DNA: TGTGCCAGCCTCCGGGACAGGGGGCCATACGAGCAGTACTTC
CDR3 protein: CASLRDRGPYEQYF

D gene: -
clone size: few
J gene: TRBJ2-1
V gene: TRBV27
CDR3 length: 15
CDR3 DNA: TGTGCCAGCAGTCCACAAGTGACTGAATACAATGAGCAGTTCTTC
CDR3 protein: CASSPQVTEYNEQFF

D gene: TRBD2
clone size: once
J gene: TRBJ2-1
V gene: TRBV4-1
CDR3 length: 16
CDR3 DNA: TGCGCCAGCTTAAGCCTTCCGGGAGGCACCTACAATGAGCAGTTCTTC
CDR3 protein: CASLSLPGGTYNEQFF

D gene: -
clone size: -
J gene: TRBJ1-6
V gene: TRBV19
CDR3 length: 15
CDR3 DNA: TGTGCCAGTAGTACCCAGGGCGCGGCTAATTCACCCCTCCACTTT
CDR3 protein: CASSTQGAANSPLHF

D gene: -
clone size: -
J gene: TRBJ2-1
V gene: TRBV11-2
CDR3 length: 14
CDR3 DNA: TGTGCCAGCAGCTTCGGGAGCTCCTACAATGAGCAGTTCTTC
CDR3 protein: CASSFGSSYNEQFF

D gene: TRBD2
clone size: -
J gene: TRBJ2-3
V gene: TRBV7-2
CDR3 length: 19
CDR3 DNA: TGTGCCAGCAGCTCCCCGGCGCATTTAGGGACTAGCCCCACAGATACGCAGTATTTT
CDR3 protein: CASSSPAHLGTSPTDTQYF

D gene: TRBD2
clone size: -
J gene: TRBJ2-1
V gene: TRBV18
CDR3 length: 18
CDR3 DNA: TGTGCCAGCTCACCAGTCTCGGGAGGCCCAACGCGGGACAATGAGCAGTTCTTC
CDR3 protein: CASSPVSGGPTRDNEQFF

D gene: -
clone size: -
J gene: TRBJ1-1
V gene: TRBV3-1/TRBV3-2
CDR3 length: 12
CDR3 DNA: TGTGCCAGCAGCCATACAGGAGCTGAAGCTTTCTTT
CDR3 protein: CASSHTGAEAFF

D gene: TRBD1
clone size: -
J gene: TRBJ1-2
V gene: TRBV29-1
CDR3 length: 15
CDR3 DNA: TGCAGCGTCCCAAGGACAGGGTACGGGGGTTATGGCTACACCTTC
CDR3 protein: CSVPRTGYGGYGYTF

D gene: -
clone size: -
J gene: TRBJ1-3
V gene: TRBV5-4
CDR3 length: 14
CDR3 DNA: TGTGCCAGCAGCTTGGACAGCTCTGGAAACACCATATATTTT
CDR3 protein: CASSLDSSGNTIYF

D gene: TRBD2
clone size: -
J gene: TRBJ2-3
V gene: TRBV5-4
CDR3 length: 16
CDR3 DNA: TGTGCCAGCAGCTTAAGACTAGCGGGAGAAACAGATACGCAGTATTTT
CDR3 protein: CASSLRLAGETDTQYF

D gene: -
clone size: once
J gene: TRBJ1-6
V gene: TRBV3-1/TRBV3-2
CDR3 length: 15
CDR3 DNA: TGTGCCAGCAGCCCCCGCGGCCCCCAGAATTCACCCCTCCACTTT
CDR3 protein: CASSPRGPQNSPLHF

D gene: -
clone size: -
J gene: TRBJ1-5
V gene: TRBV30
CDR3 length: 14
CDR3 DNA: TGTGCCTGGAGTGTACAGGGTCGGCATCAGCCCCAGCATTTT
CDR3 protein: CAWSVQGRHQPQHF

D gene: -
clone size: -
J gene: TRBJ1-1
V gene: TRBV9
CDR3 length: 13
CDR3 DNA: TGTGCCAGCAGCGGACAGCTGAACACTGAAGCTTTCTTT
CDR3 protein: CASSGQLNTEAFF

D gene: TRBD1
clone size: -
J gene: TRBJ1-3
V gene: TRBV18
CDR3 length: 17
CDR3 DNA: TGTGCCAGCTCACCAAGGGGGCAGGGCGTAATCGGAAACACCATATATTTT
CDR3 protein: CASSPRGQGVIGNTIYF

D gene: -
clone size: -
J gene: TRBJ2-1
V gene: TRBV6-2/TRBV6-3
CDR3 length: 12
CDR3 DNA: TGTGCCAGCAGTGTGGGACACCGCGGGCAGTTCTTC
CDR3 protein: CASSVGHRGQFF

D gene: -
clone size: -
J gene: TRBJ1-1
V gene: TRBV27
CDR3 length: 14
CDR3 DNA: TGTGCCAGCAGCCTAAGTAGTCTAGAGACTGAAGCTTTCTTT
CDR3 protein: CASSLSSLETEAFF

D gene: -
clone size: -
J gene: TRBJ2-7
V gene: TRBV6-5
CDR3 length: 11
CDR3 DNA: TGTGCCATACAAGTCTCCTACGAGCAGTACTTC
CDR3 protein: CAIQVSYEQYF

D gene: TRBD1
clone size: -
J gene: TRBJ2-1
V gene: TRBV6-5
CDR3 length: 15
CDR3 DNA: TGTGCCAGCAGCCGACGGACAGGGGGCAAGAATGAGCAGTTCTTC
CDR3 protein: CASSRRTGGKNEQFF

D gene: -
clone size: -
J gene: TRBJ1-5
V gene: TRBV6-2/TRBV6-3
CDR3 length: 18
CDR3 DNA: TGTGCCAGCAGTTATCCTACAGGGAACTCCCGAGACAATCAGCCCCAGCATTTT
CDR3 protein: CASSYPTGNSRDNQPQHF

D gene: -
clone size: -
J gene: TRBJ2-1
V gene: TRBV12-5
CDR3 length: 19
CDR3 DNA: TGTGCTAGTTCCTTCGCTAACAAAGCGACCCCCATTTCCTACAATGAGCAGTTCTTC
CDR3 protein: CASSFANKATPISYNEQFF

D gene: TRBD1
clone size: -
J gene: TRBJ2-7
V gene: TRBV14
CDR3 length: 16
CDR3 DNA: TGTGCCAGCAGCCAAGGCTGGGGACAGGTTCGGTACGAGCAGTACTTC
CDR3 protein: CASSQGWGQVRYEQYF

D gene: -
clone size: -
J gene: TRBJ2-7
V gene: TRBV15
CDR3 length: 12
CDR3 DNA: TGTGCCACCAGCAGATACAGCTACGAGCAGTACTTC
CDR3 protein: CATSRYSYEQYF

D gene: -
clone size: -
J gene: TRBJ2-7
V gene: TRBV25-1
CDR3 length: 14
CDR3 DNA: TGTGCCAGCAGTGAATCTCAGGGAATGAGTTGGCAGTACTTC
CDR3 protein: CASSESQGMSWQYF

D gene: -
clone size: -
J gene: TRBJ2-5
V gene: TRBV18
CDR3 length: 15
CDR3 DNA: TGTGCCAGCTCACCAAATCCCTTCCACTGGGAGACCCAGTACTTC
CDR3 protein: CASSPNPFHWETQYF

D gene: TRBD1
clone size: few
J gene: TRBJ1-5
V gene: TRBV7-8
CDR3 length: 15
CDR3 DNA: TGTGCCAGCAGCCCCACAGGGGGCTTGGGTCAGCCCCAGCATTTT
CDR3 protein: CASSPTGGLGQPQHF

D gene: TRBD2
clone size: -
J gene: TRBJ2-3
V gene: TRBV6-2/TRBV6-3
CDR3 length: 17
CDR3 DNA: TGTGCCAGCAGTTACGGGGGACTAGCGGAAGGCACAGATACGCAGTATTTT
CDR3 protein: CASSYGGLAEGTDTQYF

D gene: -
clone size: -
J gene: TRBJ2-4
V gene: TRBV11-2
CDR3 length: 14
CDR3 DNA: TGTGCCAGCAGCTTCCCGTCGGCGGGGAACATTCAGTACTTC
CDR3 protein: CASSFPSAGNIQYF

D gene: TRBD1
clone size: -
J gene: TRBJ1-1
V gene: TRBV18
CDR3 length: 15
CDR3 DNA: TGTGCCAGCTCACCCCGGACAGGGGGCTGGACTGAAGCTTTCTTT
CDR3 protein: CASSPRTGGWTEAFF

D gene: TRBD1
clone size: -
J gene: TRBJ2-7
V gene: TRBV5-4
CDR3 length: 17
CDR3 DNA: TGTGCCAGCAGCCCCTCGGGGGGGGGACAGGGGGCAAGGGAGCAGTACTTC
CDR3 protein: CASSPSGGGQGAREQYF

D gene: TRBD2
clone size: -
J gene: TRBJ2-7
V gene: TRBV18
CDR3 length: 13
CDR3 DNA: TGTGCCAGCTCGGGGACTAGCGGGAACGAGCAGTACTTC
CDR3 protein: CASSGTSGNEQYF

D gene: -
clone size: -
J gene: TRBJ2-3
V gene: TRBV18
CDR3 length: 15
CDR3 DNA: TGTGCCAGCTCACCACTAGCGGCAGACTTAGATACGCAGTATTTT
CDR3 protein: CASSPLAADLDTQYF

D gene: TRBD1
clone size: once
J gene: TRBJ1-2
V gene: TRBV10-3
CDR3 length: 14
CDR3 DNA: TGTGCCATCAGTGACCCCGGGACAGGGTTTGGCTACACCTTC
CDR3 protein: CAISDPGTGFGYTF

D gene: TRBD1
clone size: -
J gene: TRBJ1-2
V gene: TRBV2
CDR3 length: 13
CDR3 DNA: TGTGCCAGCAGTGCGACAGGGAACTATGGCTACACCTTC
CDR3 protein: CASSATGNYGYTF